A selection of T cell receptor beta chains follows, all from one sample in a study of human T cells and chemical hapten exposure. TCRdb reanalysed the RACE reads using MiXCR and keeps one entry per CDR3 protein. The sample has 380,000 or so distinct CDR3 sequences; around 4.8% are singletons. The material sequenced was whole blood, taken in connection with sensitization to the hapten diphenylcyclopropenone (DPC). The receptors originated from a woman between 50 and 59 years old with alopecia areata. Some clones in this sample may be carry-over from other donors' samples. Both conserved end residues are part of each CDR3. The D gene is left open where the match is weak. Expanded clones are given a class, and other clones once, few, many or no size at all.

- | TRBJ1-4 | TRBV2 | few | CASSEVRSNEKLFF | TGTGCCAGCAGTGAAGTCAGATCTAATGAAAAACTGTTTTTT
TRBD2 | TRBJ2-1 | TRBV29-1 | few | CSIPRVAGFNEQFF | TGCAGCATACCCAGAGTAGCGGGATTTAATGAGCAGTTCTTC
- | TRBJ1-1 | TRBV5-1 | many | CASSLDWGQANTEAFF | TGCGCCAGCAGCTTGGATTGGGGGCAGGCGAACACTGAAGCTTTCTTT
- | TRBJ2-7 | TRBV11-2 | few | CASSSGTGVGQYF | TGTGCCAGCAGCTCGGGCACAGGAGTTGGGCAGTACTTC
- | TRBJ1-2 | TRBV20-1 | many | CSAVIQGFTF | TGCAGTGCTGTAATACAGGGATTCACCTTC
- | TRBJ2-6 | TRBV18 | few | CASSRETTGANVLTF | TGTGCCAGCTCACGGGAGACAACTGGGGCCAACGTCCTGACTTTC
- | TRBJ2-7 | TRBV6-1 | many | CASSPTLYEQYF | TGTGCCAGCAGCCCCACCCTCTACGAGCAGTACTTC
- | TRBJ2-3 | TRBV7-2 | many | CASSSRRTDTQYF | TGTGCCAGCAGCTCCAGACGAACAGATACGCAGTATTTT
- | TRBJ2-3 | TRBV7-9 | many | CASSVSSPPDTQYF | TGTGCCAGCAGCGTAAGCAGCCCGCCAGATACGCAGTATTTT
TRBD1 | TRBJ2-1 | TRBV5-6 | many | CASTYTSSRGPEQFF | TGTGCCAGCACCTACACAAGCTCAAGGGGGCCTGAGCAGTTCTTC
TRBD1 | TRBJ1-1 | TRBV6-5 | - | CASSPTGGNTEAFF | TGTGCCAGCAGTCCAACAGGGGGTAACACTGAAGCTTTCTTT
- | TRBJ2-7 | TRBV6-1 | many | CASSRRGGEQYF | TGTGCCAGCAGCCGCCGAGGGGGCGAGCAGTACTTC